A selection of T cell receptor beta chains follows, all from one sample in a study of T-cell memory formation after mild COVID-19. TCRdb itself ran the 5' RACE reads through MiXCR, one entry per CDR3 protein. The table has about 270,000 distinct CDR3 sequences, 15% seen once. Sequences were obtained from PBMCs or a T cell subset sorted from them (not recorded which). The receptor set was obtained from an adult woman who had mild COVID-19 (a few samples of this study predate the infection). Cell type and time point are not known. Both conserved end residues are part of each CDR3.

CDR3 protein	V gene	J gene
CSARGLTDHSSYNEQFF	TRBV20-1	TRBJ2-1
CASSSTGSGEAFF	TRBV7-8	TRBJ1-1
CASSPSRDYGYTF	TRBV12-3/TRBV12-4	TRBJ1-2
CASSQDLIGQGASDTQYF	TRBV3-1	TRBJ2-3
CASSQDGGRGWNTEAFF	TRBV4-3	TRBJ1-1
CSAQSRRTGAYEQYF	TRBV20-1	TRBJ2-7
CASSQDPIPTGVETQYF	TRBV4-2	TRBJ2-5
CASSWDTGELFF	TRBV5-6	TRBJ2-2
CASSVNYEQYF	TRBV5-1	TRBJ2-7
CASSLQRSRSYEQYF	TRBV6-5	TRBJ2-7
CASSSRDRDNYGYTF	TRBV7-9	TRBJ1-2
CASSPQAGSEQYF	TRBV18	TRBJ2-7
CASSQALRAGAYEQYF	TRBV4-1	TRBJ2-7
CASSSQRNTGELFF	TRBV4-2	TRBJ2-2
CASSFSGTGVPEAFF	TRBV5-4	TRBJ1-1
CSVEGTGVPYEQYF	TRBV29-1	TRBJ2-7